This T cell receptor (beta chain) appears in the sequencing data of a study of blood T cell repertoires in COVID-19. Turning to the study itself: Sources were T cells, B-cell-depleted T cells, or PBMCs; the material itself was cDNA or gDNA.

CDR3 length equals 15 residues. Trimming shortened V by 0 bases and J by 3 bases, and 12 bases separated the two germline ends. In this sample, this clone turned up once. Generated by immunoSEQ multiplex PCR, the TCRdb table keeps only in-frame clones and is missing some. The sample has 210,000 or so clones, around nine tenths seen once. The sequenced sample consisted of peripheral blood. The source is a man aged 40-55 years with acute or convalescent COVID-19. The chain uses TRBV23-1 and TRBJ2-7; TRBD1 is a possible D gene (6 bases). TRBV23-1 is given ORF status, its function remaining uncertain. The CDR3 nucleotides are TGCGCCAGCAGTCAATCGGCACAGGGAGTCTACGAGCAGTACTTC. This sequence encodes CASSQSAQGVYEQYF.